The 9 T cell receptor beta chains below all came from one sample that was sequenced in a study of lymphopenia after photon versus proton radiotherapy. Repertoires were generated with immunoSEQ multiplex PCR, while TCRdb's copy carries only in-frame clones and drops some. The sample yields about 68,000 clones, around 90% seen once. The material was peripheral blood, obtained from a patient treated with photon-based radiotherapy. These receptors came from a woman in her 70s with pancreatic cancer.

The V call is TRBV10-3, the J call TRBJ2-2, with D unclear. Germline loops: CDR1 ENHRY, CDR2 SYGVKD. V shed 11 bases and J shed 1 base, with 8 bases lying between them. This CDR3 has 12 residues. As DNA, the CDR3 is TGTGCCTCCAGACAGAACACCGGGGAGCTGTTTTTT. Translated: CASRQNTGELFF.

The rearrangement uses TRBV5-8 and TRBJ2-4; 8 positions match TRBD2. CDR3 length: 14 amino acids. Trimming at V came to 4 bases and at J to 4 bases, leaving 4 bases not matched to a gene. Germline CDR1 reads SGHTS; CDR2 reads YDEGEE. The CDR3 nucleotides read TGTGCCAGCAGCCCGACTAGCGCAAAAAACATTCAGTACTTC. Translated: CASSPTSAKNIQYF.

The chain recombines TRBV27 with TRBJ2-1; D is ambiguous. Germline lookup yields CDR1 MNHEY and CDR2 SMNVEV (reference sequence). The ends were cut back, 6 bases at V and 3 bases at J, with 6 bases in the middle. The CDR3 has 12 amino acids. CDR3 sequence: CASSQYYNEQFF. As DNA, the CDR3 is TGTGCCAGCAGCCAGTACTACAATGAGCAGTTCTTC.

The V gene is TRBV6-5, the J gene TRBJ1-1; D is perhaps TRBD1 (5 bases). Looked up from germline, CDR1 is MNHEY and CDR2 is SVGAGI. The V gene lost 0 bases and the J gene lost 11 bases, with 13 bases spanning the gap. The CDR3 is 13 residues long. This chain's CDR3 is CASSYSVREPAFF. The CDR3 nucleotides read TGTGCCAGCAGTTACTCAGTCAGGGAACCGGCTTTCTTT.

CDR3 sequence reads: CASSPGTADEQYF. CDR3 nucleotides: TGTGCCAGCAGCCCCGGGACAGCCGACGAGCAGTACTTC. This chain uses TRBV5-4 with TRBJ2-7, with TRBD1 identical over 7 bases. The junction had 6 bases not matched to a gene; V was cut back by 4 bases and J by 5 bases. Germline V gene data show CDR1 as SGHNT and CDR2 as YYREEE (reference sequence). This CDR3 spans 13 amino acids.

V is TRBV7-2 and J is TRBJ1-1; 10 bases match TRBD1. V lost 4 bases to trimming and J lost 4 bases; unmatched junction nucleotides: 6. Germline-derived CDR1 and CDR2 are SGHTA and FQGNSA. The CDR3 consists of 15 residues. This chain's CDR3 is CASSSKTGGLTEAFF. The CDR3 DNA reads TGTGCCAGCAGCTCCAAGACAGGGGGCCTCACTGAAGCTTTCTTT.

The chain recombines TRBV7-3 with TRBJ1-3, with D possibly matching TRBD1 (5 bases). V was cut by 6 bases and J by 2 bases, with 5 bases left in between. The CDR3 has 12 residues. The germline gives CDR1 SGHTA, CDR2 FQGTGA. Here the CDR3 DNA reads TGTGCCAGCAGGGGGCCTGGAAACACCATATATTTT. This codes for CASRGPGNTIYF.

The gene calls are TRBV6-1 and TRBJ2-1; 7 nucleotides match TRBD1. This CDR3 is 14 amino acids long. J lost 3 bases, V lost 8 bases, and 7 bases had no gene match. Germline loops: CDR1 MNHNS, CDR2 SASEGT. CDR3 DNA: TGTGCCAGCGGTAGAGGGACAGTCTACAATGAGCAGTTCTTC. Translated, it gives CASGRGTVYNEQFF.

The DNA of the CDR3 is TGTGCCAGCAGTCAGGGACAGGGGGCCGGCTATGGCTACACCTTC. Translated: CASSQGQGAGYGYTF. This chain uses TRBV6-6 with TRBJ1-2; TRBD1 matches at 12 bases. The CDR3 totals 15 residues. Losses at the gene ends were 5 bases for V and 4 bases for J; bases not matched to a gene: 5. CDR1 MNHNY and CDR2 SVGAGI come from the germline V gene (reference sequence).